This is a list of T cell receptor beta chains from one sample in a study of early T cells in non-severe SARS-CoV-2 infection. TCRdb recomputed calls from the 5' RACE reads with MiXCR, one row per CDR3 protein. The sample records 50,000 or so distinct CDR3 sequences, roughly 5.9% being singletons. The sample taken for sequencing was whole blood. Every receptor here comes from an adult who was a healthcare worker with PCR-confirmed SARS-CoV-2 infection or an uninfected control (not recorded which). CDR3s include the opening cysteine and the closing phenylalanine or tryptophan. Fields, in order: J gene, D gene, V gene, clone size, CDR3 DNA, CDR3 protein. A D gene is named only where the DNA matches it firmly. Clone size appears in some rows only: once, few, many, or a class for an expanded clone.

>TRBJ2-7|NA|TRBV30|many
TGTGCCTGGAGTGTTACGTACACGTCCTACGAGCAGTACTTC
CAWSVTYTSYEQYF
>TRBJ2-7|NA|TRBV30|NA
TGTGCCTGGGGACCGACCTCGCCATTCGAGCAGTACTTC
CAWGPTSPFEQYF
>TRBJ1-5|NA|TRBV6-1|many
TGTGCCAGCAGACTCAGTCCCCTGGATAGGCCCCAGCATTTT
CASRLSPLDRPQHF
>TRBJ2-5|NA|TRBV29-1|many
TGCAGCGTTGAAGATACCGTGGGGTCCCAGTACTTC
CSVEDTVGSQYF
>TRBJ2-7|TRBD1|TRBV2|NA
TGTGCCAGCGGAGGACAGGGAGTATCCTACGAGCAGTACTTC
CASGGQGVSYEQYF
>TRBJ2-7|NA|TRBV20-1|many
TGCAGTGCTAGACTCACGGGTTATGGGAGCTCCTACGAGCAGTACTTC
CSARLTGYGSSYEQYF
>TRBJ2-1|TRBD2|TRBV5-1|NA
TGCGCCAGCAGCACACTCCACCTAGCGGGGAGCTACAATGAGCAGTTCTTC
CASSTLHLAGSYNEQFF
>TRBJ1-3|TRBD1|TRBV12-3/TRBV12-4|many
TGTGCCAGCAGTTTAGGCGGGACAGCTGAAAACACCATATATTTT
CASSLGGTAENTIYF
>TRBJ2-7|TRBD2|TRBV20-1|few
TGCAGTGCTACCGGGACTAGCGGGAGGGGCGACGAGCAGTACTTC
CSATGTSGRGDEQYF
>TRBJ2-7|NA|TRBV29-1|many
TGCAGCGTGAGCCAGGGGACCTATTACGAGCAGTACTTC
CSVSQGTYYEQYF
>TRBJ2-6|NA|TRBV14|many
TGTGCCAGCAGCCAGAGCTCTGGGGCCAACGTCCTGACTTTC
CASSQSSGANVLTF
>TRBJ2-1|TRBD2|TRBV7-2|many
TGTGCCAGCAGCTTCCGAGCGGGGATGCACAATGAGCAGTTCTTC
CASSFRAGMHNEQFF
>TRBJ1-1|NA|TRBV3-1|many
TGTGCCAGCAGCCAAGGGCCGGGGATACGGACTGAAGCTTTCTTT
CASSQGPGIRTEAFF
>TRBJ2-1|NA|TRBV2|many
TGTGCCAGCAGGAGGGCGAGGACCTACAATGAGCAGTTCTTC
CASRRARTYNEQFF
>TRBJ1-2|NA|TRBV4-1|NA
TGCGCCAGCAGCCAAGTTGACAGACCTAACTATGGCTACACCTTC
CASSQVDRPNYGYTF
>TRBJ2-7|NA|TRBV9|many
TGTGCCAGCAGCGGGCGGATCGATAGCTCCTACGAGCAGTACTTC
CASSGRIDSSYEQYF
>TRBJ1-4|NA|TRBV5-1|many
TGCGCCAGCAGCTTCGGGCAGGGTCCCTATGAAAAACTGTTTTTT
CASSFGQGPYEKLFF
>TRBJ1-5|NA|TRBV4-1|many
TGCGCCAGCACCCCAAGGGAAGGGGGGTATAGCAATCAGCCCCAGCATTTT
CASTPREGGYSNQPQHF
>TRBJ1-1|NA|TRBV11-2|many
TGTGCCAGCAGCTTAAGGGCAGGGCGGGTGACTGAAGCTTTCTTT
CASSLRAGRVTEAFF
>TRBJ1-5|TRBD1|TRBV20-1|few
TGCAGTGCTGGCGGGGACAGGGGGGACGGCCGGCCCCAGCATTTT
CSAGGDRGDGRPQHF
>TRBJ2-6|NA|TRBV5-1|few
TGCGCCAGCAGCCTGCCTATGGTTGGTGGGGCCAACGTCCTGACTTTC
CASSLPMVGGANVLTF
>TRBJ2-3|TRBD2|TRBV4-1|many
TGCGCCAGCAGCCAACGGACTAGCGGGAGAGGCTCAGATACGCAGTATTTT
CASSQRTSGRGSDTQYF
>TRBJ1-2|TRBD1|TRBV6-2/TRBV6-3|many
TGTGCCAGCAGCGGAACACCAGGGGGAGGCTATGGCTACACCTTC
CASSGTPGGGYGYTF
>TRBJ1-5|NA|TRBV5-8|many
TGTGCCAGCAGCTTGGGCAAGTGGAGAGACCTCCAGCATTTT
CASSLGKWRDLQHF
>TRBJ2-3|TRBD1|TRBV7-9|many
TGTGCCAGCAGCTATGGACAGGCGGATACGCAGTATTTT
CASSYGQADTQYF
>TRBJ2-4|NA|TRBV30|NA
TGTGCCTGGACAGTGATCAAAAACATTCAGTACTTC
CAWTVIKNIQYF
>TRBJ1-1|NA|TRBV20-1|many
TGCAGTGCTAGAGAGACTTCCCCGCGGGGACGGAAGAACACTGAAGCTTTCTTT
CSARETSPRGRKNTEAFF
>TRBJ2-7|NA|TRBV3-1|NA
TGTGCCAGCAGTCGAGAAGACGAGCAGTACTTC
CASSREDEQYF
>TRBJ2-1|TRBD2|TRBV5-1|many
TGCGCCAGCAGCTTGGGGACTAGCGGGAGTGTAAATGAGCAGTTCTTC
CASSLGTSGSVNEQFF
>TRBJ2-5|TRBD2|TRBV7-8|NA
TGTGCCAGCAGTTCGACTAGCACGCAGACCCAGTACTTC
CASSSTSTQTQYF
>TRBJ2-2|NA|TRBV7-3|few
TGTGCCAGCAGCTACAGACCTATAGACAGGCCCGGGGAGCTGTTTTTT
CASSYRPIDRPGELFF
>TRBJ1-1|TRBD1|TRBV30|many
TGTGCCTTTTCCGGGACAGGGGGCACTGAAGCTTTCTTT
CAFSGTGGTEAFF
>TRBJ2-1|NA|TRBV12-3/TRBV12-4|many
TGTGCCAGCAGTTTATTTTGGACTTACAGTCGCTCCTACAATGAGCAGTTCTTC
CASSLFWTYSRSYNEQFF
>TRBJ2-6|NA|TRBV12-3/TRBV12-4|few
TGTGCCAGCAGTCAGGGGGGGCCTGGGGCCAACGTCCTGACTTTC
CASSQGGPGANVLTF
>TRBJ1-4|NA|TRBV28|many
TGTGCCAGCAGTTCCCGACAGGCAACTAATGAAAAACTGTTTTTT
CASSSRQATNEKLFF
>TRBJ2-1|TRBD2|TRBV30|NA
TGTGCCTGGAGTGATCAAACCCAAAGCGGGGTGGGAGTCTTC
CAWSDQTQSGVGVF
>TRBJ2-7|NA|TRBV11-2|few
TGTGCCAGCAGCTTAAACGGAATCGGCTACGAGCAGTACTTC
CASSLNGIGYEQYF
>TRBJ2-3|TRBD2|TRBV15|many
TGTGCCACCAGCAGACCCGAAGGACTAGCGGGCTTCGCAGATACGCAGTATTTT
CATSRPEGLAGFADTQYF
>TRBJ1-1|TRBD1|TRBV6-5|NA
TGTGCCAGCAGTTATACCGGGACAGGGAATAGTGAAGCTTTCTTT
CASSYTGTGNSEAFF
>TRBJ2-2|TRBD2|TRBV7-6|many
TGTGCCAGCAGCCCCCGCCCGTCCGGGGGGGCCACCGGGGAGCTGTTTTTT
CASSPRPSGGATGELFF
>TRBJ2-1|TRBD2|TRBV10-3|many
TGTGCCTTTTCTAGCGGAGCTAATGAGCAGTTCTTC
CAFSSGANEQFF
>TRBJ1-3|TRBD1|TRBV10-2|NA
TGCGCCAGCAGTGATAGGGGGCCTGGAAACACCATATATTTT
CASSDRGPGNTIYF
>TRBJ2-3|TRBD2|TRBV12-3/TRBV12-4|many
TGTGCCAGCACTCCGGGACTACAGCCTGGTACGCAGTATTTT
CASTPGLQPGTQYF
>TRBJ2-7|NA|TRBV5-1|many
TGCGCCAGCAGATTCGGGGAAGGCTCCAACGAGCAGTACTTC
CASRFGEGSNEQYF
>TRBJ1-4|TRBD1|TRBV18|NA
TGTGCCAGCTCACCGCAGGGGGCGATCCCTAATGAAAAACTGTTTTTT
CASSPQGAIPNEKLFF
>TRBJ2-1|NA|TRBV2|many
TGTGCCAGCAGGGGGTTTGACACTCTCTTC
CASRGFDTLF